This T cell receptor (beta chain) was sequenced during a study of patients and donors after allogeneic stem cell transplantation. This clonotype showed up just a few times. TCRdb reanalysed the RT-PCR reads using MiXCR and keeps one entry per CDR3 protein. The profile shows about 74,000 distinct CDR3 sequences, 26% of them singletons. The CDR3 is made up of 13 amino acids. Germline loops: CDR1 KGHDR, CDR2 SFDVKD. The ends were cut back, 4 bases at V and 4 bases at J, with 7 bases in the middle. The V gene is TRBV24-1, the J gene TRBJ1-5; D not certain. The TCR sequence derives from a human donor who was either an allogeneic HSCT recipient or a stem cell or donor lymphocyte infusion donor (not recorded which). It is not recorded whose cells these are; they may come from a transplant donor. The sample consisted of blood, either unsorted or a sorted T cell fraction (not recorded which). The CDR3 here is CATSERFNQPQHF. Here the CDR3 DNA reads TGTGCCACCAGTGAACGCTTTAATCAGCCCCAGCATTTT.